This T cell receptor (beta chain) appears in the sequencing data of a study of CD8+CD57+ T cells in acquired aplastic anemia. Study details: Isolated CD4+ and CD8+ cells, once sorted, yielded DNA averaging about 3.4 ug.

About this clonotype: Its antigen is as yet unknown. An end of the junction differs from the germline gene, which may be a read error.

Study-level results: Patients and controls shared approximately 28 CD8+ CDR3 sequences.

CDR3 length: 14 amino acids. Germline assignment: CDR1 MNHNY and CDR2 SVGAGI (reference sequence). Only patients with CD8+CD57+ cell expansion on flow cytometry were chosen for sequencing. All patients had severe acquired aplastic anemia. Blood samples were obtained from patients who had received no prior therapy. Genomic DNA provided the template from which TCR beta VDJ and CDR3 profiles were obtained. Each CDR3 protein is one row after TCRdb ran MiXCR on the reads. The table has roughly 180,000 distinct CDR3 sequences, around 63% seen once. This chain joins TRBV6-6 and TRBJ2-7, with TRBD2 matching 9 bases. The sequence came from a human donor with aplastic anemia. Sequenced input: sorted CD4+, CD8+, or CD8+CD57+ T cells (not recorded which) from PBMCs. For the CDR3, the DNA is TGTGCCAGCAGTTTTGACAGCGGGAGGTACGAGCAGTGCTTC. It translates to CASSFDSGRYEQCF.